These T cell receptor beta chains were read from a single sample in a study of neurological immune-mediated disorders. MiXCR, applied by TCRdb to the 5' RACE reads, yields one record per CDR3 protein. The table records about 74,000 distinct CDR3 sequences, 5.2% of them present only once. The sequenced sample consisted of PBMCs. Every receptor here comes from a man between 18 and 35 years old with multiple sclerosis. The CDR3 runs from the conserved cysteine through the conserved F or W. The D gene is left open where the match is weak. Size is stated for part of the rows, as once, few or many counts, or as a class when the clone is expanded.

V gene,J gene,clone size,D gene,CDR3 DNA,CDR3 protein
TRBV7-3,TRBJ2-3,many,TRBD2,TGTGCCAGCAGCTTAACAGCGGGAGTGTCAGATACGCAGTATTTT,CASSLTAGVSDTQYF
TRBV29-1,TRBJ2-5,many,.,TGCAGCGTTGAGCTAGCCGGGGAGACCCAGTACTTC,CSVELAGETQYF
TRBV7-8,TRBJ1-1,few,.,TGTGCCAGCAGCTTTAAAGGGTACACTGAAGCTTTCTTT,CASSFKGYTEAFF
TRBV24-1,TRBJ2-1,many,TRBD2,TGTGCCACCAGTGACCCGACTAGCGGGTCCTACAATGAGCAGTTCTTC,CATSDPTSGSYNEQFF
TRBV27,TRBJ1-5,many,TRBD1,TGTGCCAGCAGTTTCCTGCCGGGACAGGGATTGAGCAATCAGCCCCAGCATTTT,CASSFLPGQGLSNQPQHF
TRBV14,TRBJ1-2,many,.,TGTGCCAGCAGCCAAGCGGTTTCCAGGAGCTATGGCTACACCTTC,CASSQAVSRSYGYTF
TRBV20-1,TRBJ2-3,many,.,TGCAGTGCTGCGCCCTTCTCAGAAGATACGCAGTATTTT,CSAAPFSEDTQYF
TRBV18,TRBJ1-2,many,TRBD1,TGTGCCAGCTCACCACCTCCGGGACAGGGACGCGATGGCTACACCTTC,CASSPPPGQGRDGYTF
TRBV7-8,TRBJ2-1,many,.,TGTGCCAGCAGCCCTAACGGGGGGCGGGACGACAATGAGCAGTTCTTC,CASSPNGGRDDNEQFF
TRBV6-6,TRBJ2-5,many,.,TGTGCCAGCAGTACAGGGGAGACCCAGTACTTC,CASSTGETQYF
TRBV7-7,TRBJ2-3,many,TRBD2,TGTGCCAGCAGCCCCATAGCGGGGGGGGGCACAGATACGCAGTATTTT,CASSPIAGGGTDTQYF
TRBV18,TRBJ2-7,.,.,TGTGCCAGCTCACCACCCCGAAAAGGCTACGAGCAGTACTTC,CASSPPRKGYEQYF
TRBV19,TRBJ2-3,many,.,TGTGCCAGTAGTATTGGGGGGCAAGATACGCAGTATTTT,CASSIGGQDTQYF
TRBV6-5,TRBJ1-2,many,.,TGTGCCAGCAGTCCTACGTGGGACTATGGCTACACCTTC,CASSPTWDYGYTF
TRBV29-1,TRBJ1-1,many,.,TGCAGCGTTGCCGCAGGGTGGGGTATGAACACTGAAGCTTTCTTT,CSVAAGWGMNTEAFF
TRBV20-1,TRBJ2-3,many,.,TGCAGTGCTAGAGAAAGACGGAAGACTAGCACAGATACGCAGTATTTT,CSARERRKTSTDTQYF
TRBV20-1,TRBJ2-1,many,.,TGCAGTGCCAGCGCCGCGCTTAGGCAGTTCTTC,CSASAALRQFF
TRBV27,TRBJ2-1,many,.,TGTGCCAGCATTCGAGATGCTAACAATGAGCAGTTCTTC,CASIRDANNEQFF
TRBV5-1,TRBJ2-1,many,.,TGCGCCAGCAGCCCCCAAGCCGGGGGATCCTACAATGAGCAGTTCTTC,CASSPQAGGSYNEQFF
TRBV5-1,TRBJ1-5,many,.,TGCGCCAGCAGCCGCTCAAGGGGCTGGGTGTGGGTGAATAGCAATCAGCCCCAGCATTTT,CASSRSRGWVWVNSNQPQHF
TRBV10-3,TRBJ2-7,many,.,TGTGCCATCAGCTCCGACGGGAGCTCCTACGAGCAGTACTTC,CAISSDGSSYEQYF
TRBV20-1,TRBJ1-2,many,.,TGCAGTGCTAGAACAGGGTTCCAAGGCTACACCTTC,CSARTGFQGYTF
TRBV5-4,TRBJ2-3,many,TRBD1,TGTGCCAGCAGCTCGACAGGGGCTTCGGTTGTTGCGCAGTATTTT,CASSSTGASVVAQYF
TRBV5-1,TRBJ1-6,many,TRBD1,TGCGCCAGCAGCTTGGGTTTGGGGCAGGGGGTTTCACCCCTCCACTTT,CASSLGLGQGVSPLHF
TRBV6-5,TRBJ2-3,many,.,TGTGCCAGCAGGGGAGGGCCAGGGGGCACAGATACGCAGTATTTT,CASRGGPGGTDTQYF
TRBV28,TRBJ2-7,many,TRBD1,TGTGCCAGCTTTAATGGACAGGGATTCTACGAGCAGTACTTC,CASFNGQGFYEQYF
TRBV12-3/TRBV12-4,TRBJ2-5,many,TRBD1,TGTGCCAGCAGTCCCGGACAGGGGGGTGAGACCCAGTACTTC,CASSPGQGGETQYF
TRBV12-3/TRBV12-4,TRBJ2-7,few,TRBD1,TGTGCCAGCAGTCCCCGGGGACAGGGAAATGACGAGCAGTACTTC,CASSPRGQGNDEQYF
TRBV20-1,TRBJ2-7,many,.,TGCAGTGCTAGAGAGGGTGGAGATCCCTCCTACGAGCAGTACTTC,CSAREGGDPSYEQYF
TRBV29-1,TRBJ2-3,.,.,TGCAGCGTTGGTGGGCCACAGGCAACAGATACGCAGTATTTT,CSVGGPQATDTQYF
TRBV12-3/TRBV12-4,TRBJ1-2,.,TRBD1,TGTGCCAGCAGTTCCCCCGGCAGGGGGGCCTATGGCTACACCTTC,CASSSPGRGAYGYTF
TRBV4-2,TRBJ2-7,many,.,TGTGCCAGCAGCCCTCATGGATCCGGGACGGAGATCTACGAGCAGTACTTC,CASSPHGSGTEIYEQYF
TRBV12-3/TRBV12-4,TRBJ1-2,many,.,TGTGCCAGCAGCCCCGAGAACTATGGCTACACCTTC,CASSPENYGYTF
TRBV12-3/TRBV12-4,TRBJ2-4,.,.,TGTGCCAGCAGAGGGAACAGGGAAAACATTCAGTACTTC,CASRGNRENIQYF
TRBV27,TRBJ1-1,many,.,TGTGCCAGCAGTTTATTGTTCGGGGACATCACTGAAGCTTTCTTT,CASSLLFGDITEAFF
TRBV5-8,TRBJ2-3,many,.,TGTGCCAGCAGCAGTCTCGGAAACACACAGAATACGCAGTATTTT,CASSSLGNTQNTQYF
TRBV3-1,TRBJ1-2,many,.,TGTGCCAGCAGCGGGAGGACCCGCTATGGCTACACCTTC,CASSGRTRYGYTF
TRBV5-1,TRBJ2-1,many,TRBD1,TGCGCCAGCAGCGTGACAGGGGAAACCTACAATGAGCAGTTCTTC,CASSVTGETYNEQFF
TRBV28,TRBJ2-4,many,.,TGTGCCAGCAGTCGTCTTAGCGACCCAGCCAAAAACATTCAGTACTTC,CASSRLSDPAKNIQYF
TRBV28,TRBJ1-4,many,TRBD1,TGTGCCAGCAGGGGATCGGGACAGTTTAATGAAAAACTGTTTTTT,CASRGSGQFNEKLFF
TRBV6-2/TRBV6-3,TRBJ2-7,many,TRBD2,TGTGCCAGCAGTTACTCGTTCCGGGAGGGCCTCTACGAGCAGTACTTC,CASSYSFREGLYEQYF
TRBV9,TRBJ1-4,many,.,TGTGCCAGCAGCGTAGGACAGTCCGGTAATGAAAAACTGTTTTTT,CASSVGQSGNEKLFF